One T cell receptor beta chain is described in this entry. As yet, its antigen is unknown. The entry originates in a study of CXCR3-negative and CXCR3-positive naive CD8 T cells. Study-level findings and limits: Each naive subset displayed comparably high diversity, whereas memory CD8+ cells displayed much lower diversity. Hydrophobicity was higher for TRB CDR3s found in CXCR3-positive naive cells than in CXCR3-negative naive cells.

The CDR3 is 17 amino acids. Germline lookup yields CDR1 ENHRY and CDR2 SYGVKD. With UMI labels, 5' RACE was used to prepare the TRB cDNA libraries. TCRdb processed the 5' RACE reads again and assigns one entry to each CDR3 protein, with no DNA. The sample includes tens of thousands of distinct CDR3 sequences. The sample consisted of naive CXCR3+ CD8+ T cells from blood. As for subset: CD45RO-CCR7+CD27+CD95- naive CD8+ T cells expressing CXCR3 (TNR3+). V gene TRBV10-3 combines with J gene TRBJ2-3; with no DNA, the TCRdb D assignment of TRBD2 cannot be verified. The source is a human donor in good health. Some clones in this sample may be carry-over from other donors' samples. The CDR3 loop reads CAISEAQQDSLTDTQYF.